These 10 T cell receptor beta chains originate from one sample sequenced in a study of T cell changes during pregnancy in multiple sclerosis. Clones were read by immunoSEQ multiplex PCR, and TCRdb kept only the in-frame ones, dropping some. Here the sample spans approximately 83,000 clones, 85% to 95% being singletons. The sample in question was peripheral blood, obtained in the first trimester of pregnancy. Every receptor here comes from a female donor with multiple sclerosis, enrolled in a pregnancy study.

This clone has just one count. This chain joins TRBV15 and TRBJ1-1, with a weak D call TRBD1 (5 bases). This CDR3 spans 17 amino acids. The V end was cut by 1 base, the J end by 1 base, with 16 bases between. Germline assignment: CDR1 LNHNV and CDR2 YYDKDF (reference sequence). The CDR3 protein is CATSRVGAQLSNTEAFF. CDR3 in DNA: TGTGCCACCAGCAGAGTAGGGGCCCAATTATCGAACACTGAAGCTTTCTTT.

This clone was picked up one time. This sequence joins TRBV9 and TRBJ2-5, with 7 bases lining up with TRBD2. The CDR3 extends over 16 amino acids. With V trimmed by 0 bases and J by 5 bases, 10 bases remained unmatched. The V gene's germline CDR1 is SGDLS and CDR2 YYNGEE. In nucleotides, the CDR3 is TGTGCCAGCAGCGTAGGGACCGGGACTACTTACGAGACCCAGTACTTC. Encoded protein: CASSVGTGTTYETQYF.

The chain uses TRBV2 and TRBJ2-3; D is perhaps TRBD2 (5 bases). This CDR3 comprises 18 residues. V shed 2 bases and J shed 0 bases, with 18 bases lying between them. CDR1 SNHLY and CDR2 FYNNEI come from the germline V gene. CDR3 coding DNA: TGTGCCAGCAGTGAACGGGGTTACAGCCCATTCAGCACAGATACGCAGTATTTT. Translating it yields CASSERGYSPFSTDTQYF.

A single count supports this clone. The chain carries TRBV5-4 and TRBJ2-1, with 15 bases fitting TRBD2. CDR1 and CDR2 (germline): SGHNT, YYREEE (reference sequence). J gave up 10 bases and V 6 bases, and 8 bases lay outside the gene matches. The CDR3 runs 15 residues. The DNA for the CDR3 is TGTGCCAGCACCGGGGGACTAGCGGGGGGAGAAGAGCAGTTCTTC. Encoded protein: CASTGGLAGGEEQFF.

This chain links TRBV10-3 with TRBJ2-2, with 7 bases lining up with TRBD2. This CDR3 spans 17 amino acids. From germline, CDR1 is ENHRY and CDR2 SYGVKD. Germline trimming cut 3 bases from V and 5 bases from J; bases unmatched to any gene: 12. CDR3 sequence reads: CAISDPAGVLQTGELFF. Here the CDR3 DNA reads TGTGCCATCAGTGATCCGGCGGGGGTTCTTCAAACCGGGGAGCTGTTTTTT.

V is TRBV7-9 and J is TRBJ1-6; 9 bases are a match to TRBD1. The CDR3 has 16 amino acids. The V segment lost 5 bases and the J segment 5 bases; nucleotides outside the gene matches: 7. Germline CDR1 and CDR2: SEHNR and FQNEAQ (reference sequence). As DNA, the CDR3 is TGTGCCAGCAGCACGGGACAGGGCATGGATAATTCACCCCTCCACTTT. This codes for CASSTGQGMDNSPLHF.

This clone has a single count. A much larger clone differs from this one at a single base, so this may be a read error. The V call is TRBV6-5, the J call TRBJ2-7; 8 bases are a match to TRBD1. The CDR3 runs 12 residues. Germline values: CDR1 MNHEY, CDR2 SVGAGI. Trimming took 8 bases from V and 2 from J; bases not matched to a gene: 2. The CDR3 DNA reads as TGTGCCAGCCGGACAGGGACCTACGAGCAGTACTTC. Translated: CASRTGTYEQYF.

The V call is TRBV5-4, the J call TRBJ1-4; 7 nucleotides agree with TRBD1. Germline lookup yields CDR1 SGHNT and CDR2 YYREEE (reference sequence). Trimming took 3 bases from V and 5 from J; bases not matched to a gene: 10. The CDR3 length is 16 residues. The CDR3 DNA reads as TGTGCCAGCAGCTCAACTAAACAGGGGTTAAATGAAAAACTGTTTTTT. Translated, it gives CASSSTKQGLNEKLFF.

V is TRBV27 and J is TRBJ2-5, with D perhaps matching TRBD1 (6 bases). Germline V gene lookup returns CDR1 MNHEY and CDR2 SMNVEV (reference sequence). V lost 5 bases and J lost 5, with 18 bases in between. CDR3 length: 15 amino acids. The CDR3 DNA reads as TGTGCCAGCAGTCTAGGGGTACAGGGTGAGGAGACCCAGTACTTC. It encodes CASSLGVQGEETQYF.

V gene TRBV7-6 combines with J gene TRBJ2-2; 7 nucleotides line up with TRBD1. This CDR3 has 17 residues. V was pared by 0 bases and J by 1 base, with 5 bases of the junction left unmatched. Germline loops: CDR1 SGHVS, CDR2 FNYEAQ. The CDR3 loop is CASSLAPGTENTGELFF. The CDR3 DNA is TGTGCCAGCAGCTTAGCCCCCGGGACAGAGAACACCGGGGAGCTGTTTTTT.